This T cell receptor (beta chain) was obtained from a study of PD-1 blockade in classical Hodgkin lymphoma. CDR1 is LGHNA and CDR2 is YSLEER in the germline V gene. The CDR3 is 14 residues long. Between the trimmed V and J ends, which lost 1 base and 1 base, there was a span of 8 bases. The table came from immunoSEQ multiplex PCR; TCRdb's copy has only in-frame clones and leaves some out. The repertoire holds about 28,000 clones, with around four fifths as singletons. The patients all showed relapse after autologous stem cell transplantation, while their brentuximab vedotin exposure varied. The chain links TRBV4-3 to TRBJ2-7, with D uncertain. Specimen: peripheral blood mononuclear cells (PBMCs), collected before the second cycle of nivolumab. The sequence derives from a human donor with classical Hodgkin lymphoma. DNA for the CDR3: TGCGCCAGCAGCCAAGCGCACGGTTCCTACGAGCAGTACTTC. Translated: CASSQAHGSYEQYF.